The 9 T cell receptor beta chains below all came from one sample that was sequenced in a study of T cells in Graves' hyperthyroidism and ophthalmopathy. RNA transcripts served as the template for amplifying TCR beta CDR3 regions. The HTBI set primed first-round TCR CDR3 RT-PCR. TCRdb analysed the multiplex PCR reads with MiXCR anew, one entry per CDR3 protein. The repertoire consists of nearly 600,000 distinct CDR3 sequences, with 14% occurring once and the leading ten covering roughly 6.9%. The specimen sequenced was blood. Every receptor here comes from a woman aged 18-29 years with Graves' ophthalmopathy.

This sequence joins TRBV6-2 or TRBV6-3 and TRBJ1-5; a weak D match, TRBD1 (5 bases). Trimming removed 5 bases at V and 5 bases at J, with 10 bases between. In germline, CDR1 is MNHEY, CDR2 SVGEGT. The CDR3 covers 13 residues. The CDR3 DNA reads TGTGCCAGCAGTCAGACAGCCCATCAGCCCCAGCATTTT. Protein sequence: CASSQTAHQPQHF.

The CDR3: CSVEDGSLQGTQQYF. The CDR3 nucleotides are TGCAGCGTTGAAGATGGTTCTCTCCAGGGGACACAGCAGTACTTC. V and J are TRBV29-1 and TRBJ2-7; a possible D gene is TRBD1 (6 bases). Germline V gene lookup returns CDR1 SQVTM and CDR2 ANQGSEA. Trimming left V 0 bases short and J 8 bases short, with 20 bases between. The length of the CDR3 is 15 residues.

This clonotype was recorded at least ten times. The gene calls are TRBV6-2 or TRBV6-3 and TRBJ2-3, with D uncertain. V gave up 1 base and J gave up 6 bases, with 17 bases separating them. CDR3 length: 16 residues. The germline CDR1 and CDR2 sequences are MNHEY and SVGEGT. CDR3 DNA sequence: TGTGCCAGCAGTTACTGGGTAGAAAGAGAATCGGATACGCAGTATTTT. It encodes CASSYWVERESDTQYF.

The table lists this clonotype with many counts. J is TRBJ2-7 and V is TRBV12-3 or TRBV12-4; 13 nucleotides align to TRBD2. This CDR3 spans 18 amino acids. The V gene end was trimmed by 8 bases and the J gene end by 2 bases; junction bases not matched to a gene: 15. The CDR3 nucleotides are TGTGCCAGCTCACTCGGGGGACTAGCGGGATCATTGGCCTACGAGCAGTACTTC. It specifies CASSLGGLAGSLAYEQYF.

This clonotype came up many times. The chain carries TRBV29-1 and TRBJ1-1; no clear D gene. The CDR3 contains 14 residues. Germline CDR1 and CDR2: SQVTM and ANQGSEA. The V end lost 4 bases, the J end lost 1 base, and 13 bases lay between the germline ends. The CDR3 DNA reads TGCAGCGTTGTTAATAGACTCTCGAACACTGAAGCTTTCTTT. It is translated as CSVVNRLSNTEAFF.

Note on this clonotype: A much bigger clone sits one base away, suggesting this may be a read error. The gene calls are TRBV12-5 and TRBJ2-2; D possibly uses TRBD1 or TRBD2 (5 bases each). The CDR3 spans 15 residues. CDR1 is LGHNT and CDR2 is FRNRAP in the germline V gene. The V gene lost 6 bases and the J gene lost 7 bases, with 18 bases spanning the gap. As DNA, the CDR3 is TGTGCTAGTGGCCTCTCTCGGGGCAGGGTCGGGGAGCTGTTTTTT. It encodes CASGLSRGRVGELFF.

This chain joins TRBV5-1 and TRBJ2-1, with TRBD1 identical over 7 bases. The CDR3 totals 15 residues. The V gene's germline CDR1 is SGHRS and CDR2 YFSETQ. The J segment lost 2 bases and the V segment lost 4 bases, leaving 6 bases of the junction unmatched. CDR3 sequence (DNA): TGCGCCAGCAGCATCCGGGACAGAGCCTACAATGAGCAGTTCTTC. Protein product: CASSIRDRAYNEQFF.

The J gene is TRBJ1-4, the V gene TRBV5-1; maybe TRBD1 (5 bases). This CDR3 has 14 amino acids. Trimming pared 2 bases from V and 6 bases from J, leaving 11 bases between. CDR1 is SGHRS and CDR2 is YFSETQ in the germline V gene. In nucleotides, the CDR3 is TGCGCCAGCAGCTTTCAGGGCGTAGATGAAAAACTGTTTTTT. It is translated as CASSFQGVDEKLFF.

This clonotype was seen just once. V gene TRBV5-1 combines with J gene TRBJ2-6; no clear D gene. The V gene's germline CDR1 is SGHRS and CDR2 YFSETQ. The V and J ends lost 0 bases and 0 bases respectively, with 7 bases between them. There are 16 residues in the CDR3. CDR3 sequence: CASSLVGSSGANVLTF. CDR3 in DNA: TGCGCCAGCAGCTTGGTGGGAAGCTCTGGGGCCAACGTCCTGACTTTC.